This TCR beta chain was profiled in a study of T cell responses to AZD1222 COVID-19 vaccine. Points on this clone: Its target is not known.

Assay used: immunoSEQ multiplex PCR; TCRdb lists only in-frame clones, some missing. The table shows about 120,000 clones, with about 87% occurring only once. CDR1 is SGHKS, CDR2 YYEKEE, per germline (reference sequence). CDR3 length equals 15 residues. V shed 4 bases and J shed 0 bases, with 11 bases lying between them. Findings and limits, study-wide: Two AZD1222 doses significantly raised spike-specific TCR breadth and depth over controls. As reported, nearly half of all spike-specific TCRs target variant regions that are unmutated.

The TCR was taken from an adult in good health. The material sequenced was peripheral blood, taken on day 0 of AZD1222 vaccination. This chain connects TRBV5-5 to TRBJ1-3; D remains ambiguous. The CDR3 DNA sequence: TGTGCCAGCAGCCCAACGGATGACTCTGGAAACACCATATATTTT. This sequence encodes CASSPTDDSGNTIYF.